This T cell receptor beta chain was retrieved from a study of shared clonotypes between healthy human individuals (dated by TCRdb to the early 2020s). Background for the entire study: The cohort comprised a couple of women and a few men aged 18 to 49 years. For each donor, CD4 naive and CD4 memory were each given three plates, CD8 naive was given two plates, and CD8 memory was given one plate. Blood TCR repertoires of about 5 healthy adults were deeply sequenced to estimate repertoire size and the extent of clonotype sharing between individuals. Libraries were prepared and TCR repertoires were sequenced by different laboratories using diverse techniques, in order to increase sequencing depth and limit assay-specific biases. Leukapheresis yielded between about 0.85 and 10 billion PBMCs per donor.

On the study overall, not on this receptor specifically: Higher generation probabilities were observed for clonotypes shared by all four sorted-subset donors than for non-shared clonotypes. When a handful of donors were compared, the shared fraction of clonotypes was around 5.1% for naive CD4, less than 4% for naive CD8, 2.3% for memory CD4, and 0.35% to 0.4% for memory CD8. Even with the large sequencing depth, rarefaction of the sorted-subset datasets indicated that sequencing was incomplete. Sampling was limited to blood, and TCR repertoires in tissue likely differ from TCR repertoires in blood. Based on pairwise subsampling, the degree of clonotype sharing among donors was expected to be affected by sequencing depth. Naive subsets generally had larger estimated clonotype richness than memory subsets did. The genetic and exposure-history diversity represented was limited by the small number of donors.

Comments on this clone: Its antigen remains undetermined. A read error may produce the germline difference seen at one junction end.

TCR CDR3 regions were amplified from genomic DNA by multiplex PCR using the deep immunoSEQ assay. Genomic DNA extracted from each cell subset was distributed evenly over all wells of several immunoSEQ 96-well plates, and each plate served as one replicate. For sorted subsets, 150 to 250 ng genomic DNA, equal to 30,000 or so T cell genomes, was loaded into each replicate PCR. Purified libraries were measured with a Qubit 3.0 fluorometer, size-checked on a Bioanalyzer 2100, and measured again with the KAPA Library Quantification kit. Each immunoSEQ 96-well plate was sequenced on its own single-read 150-cycle Illumina NextSeq 550 flow cell. The source study handled its data this way. The immunoSEQ output contained only junctional sequences without quality scores, so filtering could not match that applied to full-length reads. Sequences were annotated with PyIR, a Python wrapper for IgBLAST v1.9, using IMGT germline references to assign V/J genes and CDR3. Reads were removed for weak V/J assignments (E-value above 1e-6), missing CDR3, stop codons, out-of-frame junctions, or ambiguous translated residues. V3J clonotypes were defined as sequences sharing an identical inferred V gene, J gene, and CDR3 amino acid sequence. Percentage overlap between repertoires was calculated by dividing the number of shared unique clonotypes by the size of the smaller repertoire. RTK rarefaction, the Chao1 estimator, and Recon v2.1 estimates of unobserved clonotypes were used to assess repertoire richness. OLGA was used to compute generation probabilities for all TCRbeta clonotypes that the gDNA method yielded from a few donors. The clones in this table, taken by TCRdb from immuneACCESS, are in-frame only. Not every clone is retained; where verified, under half of the shortfall comes from an unresolved V gene, and the cause of the rest is unknown. That table furnishes V, J and clone size, whereas the DNA furnished D and trimming. Here the sample has about 2 million clones; 90% to 95% occur a single time. The ten largest clones capture 0.1% to 0.15% of the sample.

From the cysteine up to the phenylalanine, the CDR3 has a length of 13 residues. Just CDR3 DNA is preserved here, 39 bases in frame from base 1. Taken from the germline V gene (reference sequence), the CDR1 and CDR2 loops are GTSNPN and SVGIG. The donors were healthy, HIV-negative adults with no recently reported acute infections or vaccinations. Every donor was a Caucasian adult residing in Nashville, Tennessee, USA. Magnetic negative selection was used to enrich CD4+ T cells, after which naive cells were positively selected on CD45RA and the negative fraction became the memory subset. Blood was collected by leukapheresis, and PBMCs were isolated by Ficoll-Histopaque density gradient centrifugation and then cryopreserved in liquid nitrogen vapor phase. Purity and quantity of every magnetically sorted T cell population were checked by analytical flow cytometry. From each sorted fraction, genomic DNA was isolated and quantified by UV absorbance on a Nanodrop 2000c.

This chain is built from TRBV30 and TRBJ1-2; TRBD1 is perhaps the D gene, given 6 matching bases. Source material: naive CD4+ T cells sorted from blood. The cell subset or site label, as the study defines it: CD45RA+ positively selected. The TCR was taken from a young man in good health. CDR3 loop: CAWKSFRTAIISF. In nucleotide form, the sequence is TGTGCCTGGAAGTCGTTCCGGACAGCTATTATCTCCTTC. Here the CDR3 is joined to the reference TRBV30 and TRBJ1-2 genes, and the full variable domain is: SQTIHQWPATLVQPVGSPLSLECTVEGTSNPNLYWYRQAAGRGLQLLFYSVGIGQISSEVPQNLSASRPQDRQFILSSKKLLLSDSGFYLCAWKSFRTAIISFGSGTRLTVV.